These T cell receptor beta chains were read from a single sample in a study of blood T cell repertoires in COVID-19. Here immunoSEQ multiplex PCR was the method, and the copy in TCRdb shows in-frame clones only, minus some. The data show more than 250,000 clones, roughly 89% seen once. The specimen sequenced was PBMCs or T cells enriched from blood (not recorded which). Every receptor here comes from a woman aged 35 to 49 who had recovered from COVID-19. The conserved cysteine and the conserved F or W are not part of the CDR3 here. The size of a clone is reported for some rows only, either as once, few or many, or as a class for expanded clones.

V gene	clone size	J gene	CDR3 protein
TRBV10-3	NA	TRBJ1-1	AISESRAGGLNTEAF
TRBV7-2	NA	TRBJ2-7	ASSPLTGQGTYEQY
TRBV28	NA	TRBJ1-1	ASSWPPGTGPGAF
TRBV19	NA	TRBJ2-3	ASSGVSGQVTDTQY
TRBV18	NA	TRBJ2-3	ASSQDSQTDTQY
TRBV18	NA	TRBJ2-7	ASSPPPGLAGEQY
TRBV28	NA	TRBJ1-4	ASRDGGANEKLF
TRBV6-5	NA	TRBJ1-3	ASLVGGNTIY
TRBV27	NA	TRBJ2-1	ASSASGGRIYEQF
TRBV18	NA	TRBJ2-7	ASSPRSQAGSYEQY
TRBV9	NA	TRBJ2-3	ASSSPSTDTQY
TRBV4-2	NA	TRBJ2-1	ASSQGLAGDEQF
TRBV12-3/TRBV12-4	NA	TRBJ2-3	ASSLSKLNTQY
TRBV1	NA	TRBJ1-1	TSSRPPLGRGGDTEAF
TRBV25-1	NA	TRBJ2-7	ASSDPASVNHEQY
TRBV4-1	NA	TRBJ2-1	ASSQAELAGYNEQF
TRBV27	NA	TRBJ1-1	ASSYLEGSPEAF
TRBV7-6	few	TRBJ1-5	ASSLEAGPHQPQH
TRBV29-1	NA	TRBJ2-5	SVGHTNQETQY
TRBV19	NA	TRBJ2-2	ASTIAGELF
TRBV19	NA	TRBJ2-3	ASQTSGSSDTQY
TRBV6-5	once	TRBJ1-2	ASQRDRAVGYT
TRBV18	NA	TRBJ1-5	ASSPQGNQPQH
TRBV24-1	NA	TRBJ2-1	ATSSIRAGEQF
TRBV28	NA	TRBJ1-6	ASSLAAQGRSPLH
TRBV19	NA	TRBJ1-1	ASRDSRNTEAF
TRBV7-9	once	TRBJ2-7	ASSLTSYEQY
TRBV28	NA	TRBJ2-3	ASRLRGRSTDTQY